This entry lists 30 T cell receptor beta chains sequenced from one sample in a study of neurological immune-mediated disorders. MiXCR was run by TCRdb on the 5' RACE reads, yielding one entry per CDR3 protein. Of approximately 36,000 distinct CDR3 sequences listed, 13% to 15% are singletons. The sequencing input was PBMCs. These receptors originate from a woman between 45 and 60 years old with HTLV-1-associated myelopathy (HAM/TSP).

The table lists this clonotype with many counts. The rearrangement links TRBV4-3 to TRBJ1-1; no reliable D call. V lost 3 bases, J lost 0 bases, and 8 bases lay in between. CDR3 size: 14 residues. Germline V gives CDR1 LGHNA, CDR2 YSLEER. The CDR3 nucleotides are TGCGCCAGCAGCCAGCCCGGGATGAACACTGAAGCTTTCTTT. Its translation is CASSQPGMNTEAFF.

As concerns this clonotype: With a much larger clone just one base away, this may be a read error. This chain uses TRBV5-1 with TRBJ1-4; D is perhaps TRBD1 (6 bases). This CDR3 region has 13 residues. Germline loops: CDR1 SGHRS, CDR2 YFSETQ. DNA for the CDR3: TGCGTCAGCCGGGACACCTCTAATGAAAAACTGTTTTTT. As protein: CVSRDTSNEKLFF.

This clonotype was observed many times. This chain links TRBV3-1 with TRBJ2-7; TRBD1 matches 9 bases. CDR3 length: 17 amino acids. The germline gives CDR1 LGHDT, CDR2 YNNKEL (reference sequence). The V and J ends lost 1 base and 6 bases, in that order; junction bases with no gene match: 13. CDR3 DNA: TGTGCCAGCAGCCAAGGAGAAATGGGACAGGGAGGTAGCGAGCAGTACTTC. Protein sequence: CASSQGEMGQGGSEQYF.

This clonotype was counted ten times or more. This chain links TRBV5-1 with TRBJ1-6; 8 nucleotides agree with TRBD1. J gave up 10 bases and V 0 bases, and 6 bases lay outside the gene matches. The CDR3 length is 15 residues. Germline V gene data show CDR1 as SGHRS and CDR2 as YFSETQ. The CDR3 DNA is TGCGCCAGCAGCTTGGGGACAGGGACAGAATCACCCCTCCACTTT. Protein sequence: CASSLGTGTESPLHF.

This chain uses TRBV5-1 with TRBJ1-2; D may be TRBD1 (6 bases). The CDR3 is made up of 14 amino acids. V was shortened by 9 bases and J by 0 bases, with 15 bases between the two germline ends. CDR1 SGHRS and CDR2 YFSETQ come from the germline V gene. CDR3 amino acids: CATQQGPTNYGYTF. CDR3 nucleotide sequence: TGCGCCACCCAGCAGGGGCCAACTAACTATGGCTACACCTTC.

This clonotype was detected ten times or more. The chain employs TRBV20-1 and TRBJ1-5; D is perhaps TRBD1 (5 bases). Trimming shortened V by 4 bases and J by 5 bases, and 9 bases separated the two germline ends. CDR1 and CDR2 from the germline V gene are DFQATT and SNEGSKA (reference sequence). The CDR3 loop spans 12 amino acids. The CDR3 loop reads CSAKGGDQPQHF. The CDR3 DNA follows: TGCAGTGCTAAGGGAGGGGATCAGCCCCAGCATTTT.

At least ten counts were recorded for this clonotype. V gene TRBV6-4 combines with J gene TRBJ2-1; D gene ambiguous. The germline gives CDR1 MRHNA, CDR2 SNTAGT. The length of the CDR3 is 13 residues. Deletions cut 3 bases from V and 6 bases from J, with 9 bases between. This CDR3 is CASSDGLGNEQFF. The CDR3 DNA is TGTGCCAGCAGTGATGGGCTAGGCAATGAGCAGTTCTTC.

This clonotype appeared many times. As DNA, the CDR3 is TGCAGCGTCCAACGGACGGAAGAAAAACTGTTTTTT. Its translation: CSVQRTEEKLFF. V usage is TRBV29-1 and J usage is TRBJ1-4; D is unclear. This CDR3 spans 12 amino acids. Per germline, CDR1 SQVTM and CDR2 ANQGSEA. Trimming cost V 6 bases and J 8 bases, with 13 bases left between them.

This clonotype was observed many times. CDR3 DNA sequence: TGTGCTAGTGGACCCGTCACACGGGACAGGAGCTCCTACGAGCAGTACGTC. Its protein product is CASGPVTRDRSSYEQYV. The V gene is TRBV12-5, the J gene TRBJ2-7; 8 bases are a match to TRBD1. The V and J ends lost 6 bases and 0 bases, in that order; junction bases with no gene match: 13. Germline CDR1 and CDR2: LGHNT and FRNRAP. The CDR3 totals 17 residues.

Ten or more counts support this clonotype. The DNA of the CDR3 is TGTGCCATCAGTGAGTCAGACAGGGTAGCTGGGGAGCAGTTCTTC. It translates to CAISESDRVAGEQFF. This chain links TRBV10-3 with TRBJ2-1; 7 bases agree with TRBD1. The V and J ends lost 0 bases and 10 bases, in that order; junction bases with no gene match: 9. The germline V gene encodes CDR1 ENHRY and CDR2 SYGVKD. There are 15 residues in the CDR3.

This clonotype was picked up many times. The chain employs TRBV5-1 and TRBJ1-1, with D perhaps matching TRBD1 (5 bases). The CDR3 extends over 16 amino acids. Trimming pared 1 base from V and 1 base from J, leaving 14 bases between. Germline loops: CDR1 SGHRS, CDR2 YFSETQ. CDR3 nucleotide sequence: TGCGCCAGCAGCTTGACTACGGACATTCGGAACACTGAAGCTTTCTTT. Its protein is CASSLTTDIRNTEAFF. Complete variable domain (other parts from reference TRBV5-1 and TRBJ1-1): KAGVTQTPRYLIKTRGQQVTLSCSPISGHRSVSWYQQTPGQGLQFLFEYFSETQRNKGNFPGRFSGRQFSNSRSEMNVSTLELGDSALYLCASSLTTDIRNTEAFFGQGTRLTVV.

This clonotype occurred many times. CDR3 sequence reads: CASSLATGLVYEQYF. The CDR3 bases are TGTGCCAGCAGCTTAGCGACGGGACTAGTCTACGAGCAGTACTTC. This chain links TRBV7-9 with TRBJ2-7, with TRBD2 identical over 8 bases. This CDR3 is built from 15 residues. V gave up 0 bases and J gave up 3 bases; unmatched junction bases: 4. Germline CDR1 is SEHNR and CDR2 is FQNEAQ (reference sequence). Based on the CDR3 plus reference TRBV7-9 and TRBJ2-7, the full variable domain is DTGVSQNPRHKITKRGQNVTFRCDPISEHNRLYWYRQTLGQGPEFLTYFQNEAQLEKSRLLSDRFSAERPKGSFSTLEIQRTEQGDSAMYLCASSLATGLVYEQYFGPGTRLTVT.

This clonotype showed up many times. This chain uses TRBV7-3 with TRBJ2-5; weak D call: TRBD2 (6 bases). Germline V gene sequence: CDR1 SGHTA, CDR2 FQGTGA. The CDR3 contains 13 residues. V lost 5 bases, J lost 4 bases, and 11 bases lay in between. CDR3 in amino acids: CASSTAGSETQYF. The CDR3 DNA reads as TGTGCCAGCAGCACCGCGGGGTCAGAGACCCAGTACTTC.

In its sample, this clonotype was seen many times. The V gene is TRBV25-1, the J gene TRBJ1-4, with a tentative D call TRBD1 (5 bases). The CDR3 consists of 13 residues. Trimming cost V 3 bases and J 7 bases, with 9 bases left between them. CDR1 and CDR2 from the germline V gene are MGHDK and SYGVNS. The CDR3 region is CASSEGRGEKLFF. DNA for the CDR3: TGTGCCAGCAGTGAGGGACGAGGTGAAAAACTGTTTTTT.

This clonotype showed up many times. The chain has TRBV5-1 and TRBJ2-3; 12 nucleotides line up with TRBD2. Germline assignment: CDR1 SGHRS and CDR2 YFSETQ. The CDR3 is 17 residues long. J lost 0 bases, V lost 6 bases, and 8 bases had no gene match. CDR3: CASTSSGTSGSTDTQYF. Here the CDR3 DNA reads TGCGCCAGCACTTCGTCTGGGACTAGCGGGAGCACAGATACGCAGTATTTT. Full variable domain (remainder filled in from reference TRBV5-1 and TRBJ2-3): KAGVTQTPRYLIKTRGQQVTLSCSPISGHRSVSWYQQTPGQGLQFLFEYFSETQRNKGNFPGRFSGRQFSNSRSEMNVSTLELGDSALYLCASTSSGTSGSTDTQYFGPGTRLTVL.

This clonotype came up many times. This chain links TRBV3-1 with TRBJ2-5; the D gene is possibly TRBD2 (5 bases). The CDR3 loop spans 16 amino acids. Germline CDR1 is LGHDT and CDR2 is YNNKEL (reference sequence). Trimming stripped 1 base from V and 5 bases from J, with 17 bases between. CDR3 sequence (DNA): TGTGCCAGCAGCCAAGTGCTTGCGTCTAGCAGGGAGACCCAGTACTTC. Translation: CASSQVLASSRETQYF.

This clonotype was seen at least ten times. The chain combines TRBV7-2 with TRBJ2-7; 8 positions match TRBD1. Germline V gives CDR1 SGHTA, CDR2 FQGNSA. The ends lost 4 bases at V and 7 bases at J; junction bases unmatched: 12. The CDR3 length is 15 residues. This chain's CDR3 is CASSSGGQVGWEQYF. The CDR3 DNA is TGTGCCAGCAGCTCAGGGGGACAGGTTGGGTGGGAGCAGTACTTC. The full variable domain, in which reference TRBV7-2 and TRBJ2-7 provide the parts outside the CDR3, is GAGVSQSPSNKVTEKGKDVELRCDPISGHTALYWYRQSLGQGLEFLIYFQGNSAPDKSGLPSDRFSAERTGGSVSTLTIQRTQQEDSAVYLCASSSGGQVGWEQYFGPGTRLTVT.

This clonotype was counted many times. This rearrangement joins TRBV12-3 or TRBV12-4 to TRBJ1-2, with TRBD1 identical over 9 bases. The CDR3 has 15 residues. Trimming took 5 bases from V and 3 from J; bases not matched to a gene: 7. The CDR3 loop is CASSGRDRADYGYTF. The CDR3 DNA sequence: TGTGCCAGCAGTGGCCGGGACAGGGCAGACTATGGCTACACCTTC.

In this sample, this clonotype turned up many times. This chain connects TRBV19 to TRBJ1-1, with a tentative D call TRBD1 (5 bases). V was cut by 3 bases and J by 1 base, with 12 bases left in between. CDR1 and CDR2 from the germline V gene are LNHDA and SQIVND (reference sequence). CDR3 length: 15 amino acids. The CDR3 loop is CASSINRDWNTEAFF. The DNA of the CDR3 is TGTGCCAGTAGTATTAACCGGGACTGGAACACTGAAGCTTTCTTT.

There are many counts of this clonotype. The rearrangement links TRBV29-1 to TRBJ2-5; 11 bases match TRBD1. Losses at the gene ends were 7 bases for V and 5 bases for J; bases not matched to a gene: 6. This CDR3 is 13 amino acids long. The germline V gene encodes CDR1 SQVTM and CDR2 ANQGSEA. CDR3 sequence: CSARTGGEETQYF. The CDR3 nucleotides are TGCAGCGCTCGGACAGGGGGCGAGGAGACCCAGTACTTC.

This clonotype was found many times. V is TRBV27 and J is TRBJ1-5; D call uncertain. This CDR3 spans 12 amino acids. Trimming removed 6 bases at V and 6 bases at J, with 9 bases between. Germline loops: CDR1 MNHEY, CDR2 SMNVEV (reference sequence). This chain's CDR3 is CASRRFGQPQHF. For the CDR3, the DNA is TGTGCCAGCAGACGATTCGGTCAGCCCCAGCATTTT.

This clonotype was seen many times. The V call is TRBV5-1, the J call TRBJ2-5; D possibly corresponds to TRBD1 (6 bases). The ends were cut back, 4 bases at V and 3 bases at J, with 13 bases in the middle. The CDR3 has 14 amino acids. Germline CDR1 is SGHRS and CDR2 is YFSETQ. The CDR3 loop reads CASSPSGTKETQYF. CDR3 coding DNA: TGCGCCAGCAGCCCTTCAGGGACAAAAGAGACCCAGTACTTC. The full variable domain, completed using reference TRBV5-1 and TRBJ2-5, is KAGVTQTPRYLIKTRGQQVTLSCSPISGHRSVSWYQQTPGQGLQFLFEYFSETQRNKGNFPGRFSGRQFSNSRSEMNVSTLELGDSALYLCASSPSGTKETQYFGPGTRLLVL.

On this clonotype: Since the CDR3 does not end with the conserved phenylalanine or tryptophan, this likely comes from a read error. The DNA is omitted, as the CDR3 cannot be located on it reliably, and the CDR3 follows TCRdb's listing. The rearrangement links TRBV15 to TRBJ1-6; the D call in the table, TRBD1, was not verified against the DNA. The CDR3 is 19 residues long, counting both termini. The germline V gene has CDR1 LNHNV and CDR2 YYDKDF (reference sequence). CDR3 protein: CSTRSSGTGVLLYNSPLYL.

This clonotype is labeled medium-sized. V is TRBV25-1 and J is TRBJ2-3; 11 nucleotides match TRBD2. This CDR3 has 16 residues. The trim removed 3 bases at V and 5 bases at J, leaving 7 bases unmatched. The germline gives CDR1 MGHDK, CDR2 SYGVNS. The CDR3 sequence: CASSDHRLAGRDTQYF. CDR3 DNA sequence: TGTGCCAGCAGTGATCATCGACTAGCGGGGCGAGATACGCAGTATTTT.

This chain joins TRBV10-2 and TRBJ2-2; a weak D match, TRBD2 (5 bases). Germline CDR1 WSHSY, CDR2 SAAADI. The CDR3 loop spans 14 amino acids. V lost 6 bases and J lost 7, with 15 bases in between. CDR3 bases: TGCGCCAGCAGCGTCGCGGAGGAGCACGGGGAGCTGTTTTTT. Translating it yields CASSVAEEHGELFF.

The rearrangement joins TRBV5-1 to TRBJ2-5; tentatively, D is TRBD1 (5 bases). V shed 0 bases and J shed 2 bases, with 8 bases lying between them. Germline lookup yields CDR1 SGHRS and CDR2 YFSETQ. CDR3 length: 14 amino acids. The CDR3 region has the DNA TGCGCCAGCAGCTTGGAGACAGCGCAAGAGACCCAGTACTTC. This translates into CASSLETAQETQYF.

This clonotype was observed many times. As DNA, the CDR3 is TGTGCCACCAGTAGTTCCGGGACAGGGGCCTACAATGAGCAGTTCTTC. It is translated as CATSSSGTGAYNEQFF. This chain links TRBV24-1 with TRBJ2-1; 10 bases agree with TRBD1. There are 16 residues in the CDR3. The ends lost 6 bases at V and 2 bases at J; junction bases unmatched: 6. The germline V gene encodes CDR1 KGHDR and CDR2 SFDVKD.

This clonotype appeared many times. The chain joins TRBV6-4 to TRBJ2-5, with a tentative D call TRBD2 (6 bases). The CDR3 is 13 residues long. Germline CDR1 MRHNA, CDR2 SNTAGT. Trimming took off 8 bases at V and 1 base at J, with 11 bases between the two ends. CDR3 residues: CASSRELQETQYF. CDR3 DNA sequence: TGTGCCAGCTCCCGGGAGCTCCAAGAGACCCAGTACTTC.

This clonotype was seen many times. This sequence joins TRBV20-1 and TRBJ1-5, with TRBD1 matching 7 bases. Germline V gene lookup returns CDR1 DFQATT and CDR2 SNEGSKA (reference sequence). This CDR3 comprises 15 residues. Losses at the gene ends were 2 bases for V and 1 base for J; bases not matched to a gene: 5. In DNA form, the CDR3 reads TGCAGTGCTAGACGGACAGGAGGGAGCAATCAGCCCCAGCATTTT. Translated: CSARRTGGSNQPQHF.

This clonotype showed up many times. The chain has TRBV5-1 and TRBJ2-2, with D perhaps being TRBD1 or TRBD2 (5 bases each). CDR1 and CDR2 (germline): SGHRS, YFSETQ. The CDR3 consists of 15 residues. Trimming took 7 bases from V and 0 from J, leaving 13 bases between them. The CDR3 DNA follows: TGCGCCAGCCTAGCCGGGACCGCGAACACCGGGGAGCTGTTTTTT. Translating gives CASLAGTANTGELFF.